The next 27 T cell receptor beta chains were all read from a single sample in a study of shared clonotypes between healthy human individuals. Libraries were prepared by immunoSEQ multiplex PCR; TCRdb keeps only in-frame clonotypes and omits some of them. The repertoire has under 1,900,000 clones, roughly 98.5% of them found once; the top ten carry about 0.34%. Sequenced material: naive CD4+ T cells sorted from blood. Subset of the sample: CD45RA+ positively selected. The receptors were sampled from a man under 40 in good health.

This chain joins TRBV14 and TRBJ2-1; TRBD1 matches 7 bases. The V and J ends lost 1 base and 3 bases, in that order; junction bases with no gene match: 3. From germline, CDR1 is SGHDN and CDR2 FVKESK. The CDR3 length is 15 residues. CDR3 region: CASSQARDSYNEQFF. CDR3 DNA: TGTGCCAGCAGCCAAGCAAGGGACAGCTACAATGAGCAGTTCTTC.

The chain combines TRBV7-9 with TRBJ2-5, with 8 bases that match TRBD1. The germline V gene encodes CDR1 SEHNR and CDR2 FQNEAQ (reference sequence). The CDR3 runs to 13 residues. J lost 5 bases, V lost 7 bases, and 6 bases had no gene match. The DNA of the CDR3 is TGTGCCAGCACGCAGGGGGCGCCGGAGACCCAGTACTTC. Translated: CASTQGAPETQYF.

The chain couples TRBV19 to TRBJ1-4; TRBD1 matches 7 bases. CDR1 and CDR2 from the germline V gene are LNHDA and SQIVND (reference sequence). The CDR3 contains 14 residues. With V trimmed by 6 bases and J by 10 bases, 11 bases remained unmatched. CDR3 protein: CASRSSGTVGKLFF. The CDR3 DNA follows: TGTGCCAGTAGGTCTTCTGGGACAGTTGGAAAACTGTTTTTT.

The genes are TRBV6-6 and TRBJ2-1; TRBD2 agrees at 7 bases. V trimming: 6 bases; J trimming: 3 bases; junction bases outside the gene matches: 5. The CDR3 has 14 residues. Germline assignment: CDR1 MNHNY and CDR2 SVGAGI (reference sequence). The CDR3 is CASSPKRDYNEQFF. As DNA, the CDR3 is TGTGCCAGCAGCCCCAAGCGGGACTACAATGAGCAGTTCTTC.

In regard to this clone: Other DNA sequences from this sample encode an identical CDR3 as well. The chain combines TRBV9 with TRBJ2-7, with unresolved D. The germline CDR1 and CDR2 sequences are SGDLS and YYNGEE. This CDR3 region has 13 residues. V was clipped by 2 bases and J by 0 bases, with 6 bases between them. CDR3 sequence: CASSVGSSYEQYF. The CDR3 DNA reads as TGTGCCAGCAGCGTCGGAAGCTCCTACGAGCAGTACTTC.

This rearrangement joins TRBV5-1 to TRBJ2-2, with TRBD2 matching 9 bases. There are 14 residues in the CDR3. The germline V gene has CDR1 SGHRS and CDR2 YFSETQ. J lost 8 bases, V lost 0 bases, and 2 bases had no gene match. CDR3 sequence: CASSLVAGDGELFF. The DNA of the CDR3 is TGCGCCAGCAGCTTGGTAGCGGGAGATGGGGAGCTGTTTTTT.

The genes are TRBV5-4 and TRBJ2-1; no firm D call. The CDR3 extends over 12 amino acids. Germline-derived CDR1 and CDR2 are SGHNT and YYREEE (reference sequence). V lost 4 bases and J 10 bases, leaving 12 bases between the germline ends. CDR3 in amino acids: CASSTTWVEQFF. The CDR3 coding sequence is TGTGCCAGCAGCACGACCTGGGTCGAGCAGTTCTTC.

The chain links TRBV29-1 to TRBJ2-7, with 10 bases fitting TRBD1. The CDR3 has 14 residues. V shed 3 bases, J shed 4 bases, and the junction held 6 bases outside the gene matches. CDR1 and CDR2 (germline): SQVTM, ANQGSEA. The CDR3 nucleotides are TGCAGCGTTGACCCTCCGGGACAGGGGTACGAGCAGTACTTC. It is translated as CSVDPPGQGYEQYF.

This chain connects TRBV25-1 to TRBJ1-4, with D uncertain. Germline lookup yields CDR1 MGHDK and CDR2 SYGVNS. This CDR3 region has 12 residues. Trimming stripped 3 bases from V and 11 bases from J, with 10 bases between. The CDR3 nucleotides read TGTGCCAGCAGTGATTCCCCCGGGAAACTGTTTTTT. This codes for CASSDSPGKLFF.

This clone came up once. The chain links TRBV6-5 to TRBJ2-5; D is tentatively TRBD1 or TRBD2 (5 bases each). There are 15 residues in the CDR3. Germline loops: CDR1 MNHEY, CDR2 SVGAGI. With 4 bases removed from V and 4 bases from J, the gap between germline ends came to 16 bases. This chain's CDR3 is CASSSSPGRPETQYF. The CDR3 nucleotides read TGTGCCAGCAGTTCCTCACCGGGGCGCCCAGAGACCCAGTACTTC.

The chain joins TRBV5-1 to TRBJ2-2; D is undetermined. V lost 2 bases to trimming and J lost 8 bases, with 16 bases between them. The CDR3 runs to 15 residues. From germline, CDR1 is SGHRS and CDR2 YFSETQ. CDR3 sequence (DNA): TGCGCCAGCAGCTTCTTCACGCGCGAAGCAGGGGAGCTGTTTTTT. It specifies CASSFFTREAGELFF.

The chain has TRBV6-6 and TRBJ2-4; D is ambiguous. The CDR3 runs to 15 residues. Per the germline V gene, CDR1 is MNHNY and CDR2 is SVGAGI (reference sequence). The ends were cut back, 1 base at V and 1 base at J, with 8 bases in the middle. The CDR3 region is CASSYWEMAKNIQYF. The CDR3 DNA follows: TGTGCCAGCAGTTACTGGGAAATGGCCAAAAACATTCAGTACTTC.

The chain's CDR3 is CASSDGIQPQHF. In DNA form, the CDR3 reads TGTGCCAGCAGTGACGGGATTCAGCCCCAGCATTTT. The rearrangement links TRBV6-1 to TRBJ1-5; D not resolved. Trimming shortened V by 3 bases and J by 6 bases, and 6 bases separated the two germline ends. The CDR3 is 12 residues long. Germline V gene lookup returns CDR1 MNHNS and CDR2 SASEGT.

V and J are TRBV2 and TRBJ2-5; D not resolved. Trimming took 6 bases from V and 2 from J, leaving 7 bases between them. The CDR3 spans 12 residues. Germline CDR1 SNHLY, CDR2 FYNNEI. CDR3 protein: CASSPIQETQYF. The CDR3 DNA sequence: TGTGCCAGCAGCCCCATACAAGAGACCCAGTACTTC.

This clone was seen only once. The genes are TRBV28 and TRBJ2-7, with D tentatively TRBD1 (7 bases). Germline loops: CDR1 MDHEN, CDR2 SYDVKM. The V gene lost 2 bases and the J gene lost 2 bases, with 13 bases spanning the gap. This CDR3 has 15 amino acids. The CDR3 reads CASSLGGTVTYEQYF. Here the CDR3 DNA reads TGTGCCAGCAGTTTAGGCGGGACAGTTACCTACGAGCAGTACTTC.

The chain carries TRBV5-1 and TRBJ1-2; D perhaps matches TRBD1 (5 bases). Per germline, CDR1 SGHRS and CDR2 YFSETQ. V was trimmed by 0 bases and J by 5 bases, leaving 11 bases between them. The CDR3 is 14 amino acids. CDR3 DNA sequence: TGCGCCAGCAGCTTGGAGACAGATTCTTATGGCTACACCTTC. Amino acids: CASSLETDSYGYTF.

V usage is TRBV2 and J usage is TRBJ2-7, with 7 bases fitting TRBD1. The J segment lost 2 bases and the V segment lost 4 bases, leaving 2 bases of the junction unmatched. This CDR3 contains 13 residues. Looked up from germline, CDR1 is SNHLY and CDR2 is FYNNEI. The CDR3 protein is CASSVGQPYEQYF. As DNA, the CDR3 is TGTGCCAGCAGTGTGGGACAGCCCTACGAGCAGTACTTC.

The genes are TRBV7-9 and TRBJ2-7; 10 positions agree with TRBD2. V was clipped by 1 base and J by 6 bases; unmatched bases: 6. The length of the CDR3 is 15 residues. Per germline, CDR1 SEHNR and CDR2 FQNEAQ (reference sequence). CDR3 sequence: CASSLVLAGVAEQYF. The CDR3 DNA is TGTGCCAGCAGCTTAGTGCTAGCGGGAGTTGCCGAGCAGTACTTC.

In its sample, this clone was seen once. This chain uses TRBV11-2 with TRBJ1-1, with D maybe TRBD1 (5 bases). V was shortened by 7 bases and J by 8 bases, with 20 bases between the two germline ends. From germline, CDR1 is SGHAT and CDR2 FQNNGV. This CDR3 is 14 amino acids long. The CDR3 sequence is CASTIRGGGGEAFF. The CDR3 region has the DNA TGTGCCAGCACTATTAGGGGAGGTGGGGGGGAAGCTTTCTTT.

As DNA, the CDR3 is TGTGCCAGCTCAGGGACCTTTTTGGAGCAGTACTTC. Residues: CASSGTFLEQYF. This chain connects TRBV18 to TRBJ2-7; D might be TRBD1 or TRBD2, each matching 5 bases. This CDR3 contains 12 residues. The ends were cut back, 5 bases at V and 7 bases at J, with 12 bases in the middle. The germline V gene encodes CDR1 KGHSH and CDR2 LQKENI.

This sequence joins TRBV6-5 and TRBJ1-5, with D possibly matching TRBD1 (5 bases). The CDR3 runs to 15 residues. Germline-derived CDR1 and CDR2 are MNHEY and SVGAGI. V gave up 4 bases and J gave up 2 bases, with 12 bases separating them. CDR3 DNA: TGTGCCAGCAGTTTCGGGGGAGGAGGCAATCAGCCCCAGCATTTT. Residues: CASSFGGGGNQPQHF.

This rearrangement joins TRBV15 to TRBJ1-5, with 7 bases matching TRBD1. The germline gives CDR1 LNHNV, CDR2 YYDKDF (reference sequence). V dropped 5 bases and J dropped 7; count of bases not matched to a gene: 11. The CDR3 is made up of 15 amino acids. The CDR3 coding sequence is TGTGCCACCAGCCTCAGGCGAGGGGGCCAGCAGCCCCAGCATTTT. It yields the protein CATSLRRGGQQPQHF.

The chain has TRBV6-6 and TRBJ2-3; D is undetermined. V dropped 0 bases and J dropped 2 bases, with 12 bases sitting between them. The germline CDR1 and CDR2 sequences are MNHNY and SVGAGI (reference sequence). The CDR3 is 16 amino acids. The CDR3 DNA sequence: TGTGCCAGCAGTTACTCTGGCACCAAAACCACAGATACGCAGTATTTT. Its protein is CASSYSGTKTTDTQYF.

The CDR3 DNA is TGTGCCAGCAGTTTAGGGGTTTACGGCTACACCTTC. Amino acid sequence: CASSLGVYGYTF. V usage is TRBV6-1 and J usage is TRBJ1-2, with D possibly being TRBD1 (5 bases). Germline V CDR1 and CDR2: MNHNS, SASEGT. Trimming pared 5 bases from V and 8 bases from J, leaving 12 bases between. The CDR3 is 12 amino acids.

This clone was seen only once. This chain joins TRBV9 and TRBJ2-1; 12 positions agree with TRBD2. Trimming cost V 0 bases and J 5 bases; bases outside gene matches: 3. Germline loops: CDR1 SGDLS, CDR2 YYNGEE. The CDR3 spans 16 residues. CDR3: CASSVGGLAGNNEQFF. CDR3 sequence (DNA): TGTGCCAGCAGCGTAGGGGGACTAGCGGGTAACAATGAGCAGTTCTTC.

In DNA, the CDR3 is TGTGCCAGCAGCCAGGGGGACAGGGATAACTATGGCTACACCTTC. It encodes CASSQGDRDNYGYTF. This chain joins TRBV4-2 and TRBJ1-2, with 9 bases that match TRBD1. This CDR3 is 15 amino acids long. Germline V gives CDR1 LGHNA, CDR2 YNFKEQ. The trim removed 3 bases at V and 1 base at J, leaving 3 bases unmatched.

V and J are TRBV7-9 and TRBJ1-2; D is perhaps TRBD1 (6 bases). Trimming took off 5 bases at V and 2 bases at J, with 18 bases between the two ends. The V gene's germline CDR1 is SEHNR and CDR2 FQNEAQ (reference sequence). The CDR3 has 16 amino acids. The CDR3 is CASSDSGATRNYGYTF. The CDR3 DNA is TGTGCCAGCAGCGACTCGGGGGCAACCAGAAACTATGGCTACACCTTC.